Below are 13 T cell receptor beta chains sequenced from a single sample in a study of CD8 T cells in ankylosing spondylitis. Their specific antigens are unknown. Broader study findings: Among TCR beta sequences, a motif of eight highly homologous variants appeared characteristic of ankylosing spondylitis blood.

TCRdb re-analysed the 5' RACE reads in MiXCR, keeping a single row per CDR3 protein. The table lists about 500,000 distinct CDR3 sequences, more than 9.5% of them singletons. The sequenced sample consisted of blood, either unsorted or a sorted T cell fraction (not recorded which). These TCRs come from a male donor with ankylosing spondylitis.

This clonotype was detected a few times. This rearrangement joins TRBV24-1 to TRBJ2-1; possible D gene TRBD1, 6 bases. The germline gives CDR1 KGHDR, CDR2 SFDVKD. This CDR3 comprises 14 residues. V lost 0 bases and J lost 8, with 10 bases in between. The CDR3 region is CATSDLRRGDEQFF. Written as DNA, the CDR3 is TGTGCCACCAGTGATTTGCGCAGGGGAGATGAGCAGTTCTTC.

The sample holds many counts of this clonotype. The J gene is TRBJ2-3, the V gene TRBV11-3; TRBD1 matches at 7 bases. The trim removed 4 bases at V and 2 bases at J, leaving 6 bases unmatched. This CDR3 contains 15 residues. Germline loops: CDR1 SGHNT, CDR2 YENEEA. The CDR3 loop is CASSSGQVNTDTQYF. The DNA of the CDR3 is TGTGCCAGCAGCTCCGGACAGGTGAACACAGATACGCAGTATTTT. Together with reference TRBV11-3 and TRBJ2-3, the CDR3 gives the full variable domain: EAGVVQSPRYKIIEKKQPVAFWCNPISGHNTLYWYLQNLGQGPELLIRYENEEAVDDSQLPKDRFSAERLKGVDSTLKIQPAELGDSAVYLCASSSGQVNTDTQYFGPGTRLTVL.

CDR3 amino acids: CASSLTRKMETQYF. The CDR3 nucleotides are TGCGCCAGCAGCTTGACTCGGAAAATGGAGACCCAGTACTTC. The chain uses TRBV5-1 and TRBJ2-5; D is unclear. V was pared by 1 base and J by 5 bases, with 12 bases between. CDR1 SGHRS and CDR2 YFSETQ come from the germline V gene. CDR3 length: 14 residues.

The chain couples TRBV20-1 to TRBJ2-5, with 9 bases lining up with TRBD2. The germline V gene has CDR1 DFQATT and CDR2 SNEGSKA (reference sequence). This CDR3 region has 14 residues. The J segment lost 2 bases and the V segment lost 3 bases, leaving 4 bases of the junction unmatched. The CDR3: CSASGGRVQETQYF. The CDR3, as DNA: TGCAGTGCTAGTGGCGGGAGGGTTCAAGAGACCCAGTACTTC.

This clonotype occurred once. A clone one base away is much larger, so this may be a read error. The chain links TRBV3-1 to TRBJ1-5, with D perhaps matching TRBD1 (6 bases). The ends were cut back, 5 bases at V and 5 bases at J, with 7 bases in the middle. Germline CDR1 reads LGHDT; CDR2 reads YNNKEL (reference sequence). The CDR3 is 12 amino acids. The CDR3 reads CASSNRDQPQHF. The CDR3 coding sequence is TGTGCCAGCAGCAACAGGGATCAGCCCCAGCATTTT.

The V gene is TRBV12-3 or TRBV12-4, the J gene TRBJ2-3; 7 nucleotides agree with TRBD2. V was pared by 6 bases and J by 0 bases, with 9 bases of the junction left unmatched. The length of the CDR3 is 16 residues. The chain's CDR3 is CASSPRTRDSTDTQYF. The CDR3 DNA sequence: TGTGCCAGCAGCCCCCGGACTAGAGATAGCACAGATACGCAGTATTTT.

This clonotype was detected only a few times. V and J are TRBV3-1 and TRBJ2-7; 13 bases line up with TRBD2. Trimming took 0 bases from V and 12 from J; bases not matched to a gene: 5. The length of the CDR3 is 14 residues. CDR1 LGHDT and CDR2 YNNKEL come from the germline V gene (reference sequence). The CDR3 spells CASSQDGGLAGRYF. The DNA for the CDR3 is TGTGCCAGCAGCCAAGATGGGGGACTAGCGGGAAGGTACTTC.

Only a few counts were recorded for this clonotype. The J gene is TRBJ2-7, the V gene TRBV10-2, with a tentative D call TRBD2 (7 bases). CDR1 is WSHSY and CDR2 is SAAADI in the germline V gene. V was trimmed by 5 bases and J by 7 bases, leaving 21 bases between them. The CDR3 extends over 15 amino acids. The CDR3 DNA sequence: TGCGCCAGCAGTCACCCTCCAGCGGGGAGGGGGGAGCAGTACTTC. Translation gives CASSHPPAGRGEQYF.

This clonotype was observed a few times. The chain uses TRBV3-1 and TRBJ2-3; D is undetermined. V lost 7 bases, J lost 2 bases, and 10 bases lay in between. This CDR3 contains 13 residues. Germline CDR1 and CDR2: LGHDT and YNNKEL (reference sequence). The CDR3 loop reads CASTHGPTDTQYF. CDR3 nucleotide sequence: TGTGCCAGCACTCACGGCCCCACAGATACGCAGTATTTT.

The V and J genes are TRBV4-2 and TRBJ2-2; 13 nucleotides line up with TRBD2. Unmatched junction bases numbered 8, after V lost 3 bases and J lost 4 bases. The germline V gene has CDR1 LGHNA and CDR2 YNFKEQ. This CDR3 comprises 18 residues. CDR3 region: CASSHKLAGGPSTGELFF. CDR3 nucleotides: TGTGCCAGCAGCCATAAACTAGCGGGAGGGCCCAGCACCGGGGAGCTGTTTTTT.

This clonotype was detected a few times. The J gene is TRBJ2-3, the V gene TRBV5-4; a possible D gene is TRBD2 (7 bases). Trimming removed 3 bases at V and 4 bases at J, with 18 bases between. Germline CDR1 is SGHNT and CDR2 is YYREEE (reference sequence). This CDR3 spans 16 amino acids. CDR3 sequence (DNA): TGTGCCAGCAGCTGGGAGGGCAGGGGCTCATCAGATACGCAGTATTTT. Protein product: CASSWEGRGSSDTQYF.

This clonotype came up many times. The CDR3 DNA sequence: TGCAGCGTTGATCAGGGAGGGGGGGAGCTGTTTTTT. This gives the protein CSVDQGGGELFF. This rearrangement joins TRBV29-1 to TRBJ2-2; 7 bases match TRBD2. Trimming at V came to 3 bases and at J to 8 bases, leaving 3 bases not matched to a gene. The CDR3 is 12 amino acids. Germline V gene sequence: CDR1 SQVTM, CDR2 ANQGSEA.

Points on this clonotype: The junction departs from the called germline gene at one end, perhaps through a read error. The chain recombines TRBV5-6 with TRBJ2-1, with D possibly TRBD2 on 6 matching bases. This CDR3 is 17 amino acids long. Looked up from germline, CDR1 is SGHDT and CDR2 is YYEEEE. The CDR3, as DNA: TGTGCCAGCGGCTTGTCGGTTCTATCAAAAGGGAGGAATGAGCAGTTCTTC. It codes for CASGLSVLSKGRNEQFF.